These T cell receptor beta chains were read from a single sample in a study of T cell repertoires in MIS-A myocarditis. Repertoires were generated with immunoSEQ multiplex PCR, while TCRdb's copy carries only in-frame clones and drops some. The data hold 13,000 to 15,000 clones, with around 69% observed a single time. The sequenced sample was left ventricle heart tissue obtained at autopsy. The source of these receptors is a man between 18 and 29 years old with fulminant myocarditis from multisystem inflammatory syndrome in adults (MIS-A) after COVID-19. The CDR3 runs from the conserved cysteine through the conserved F or W. D genes are given only for firm matches. Clone size is not always given. Where it is, it says once, few, many or a class for expanded clones.

v_call	cdr3_length	d_call	clone_size	j_call	cdr3_nt	cdr3_aa
TRBV7-9	16	TRBD2	few	TRBJ2-1	TGTGCCAGCAGCTCGATCGGACTAGCGGAATACAATGAGCAGTTCTTC	CASSSIGLAEYNEQFF
TRBV15	14	NA	NA	TRBJ1-1	TGTGCCACCAGCAGAGATGGGGTGTTCACTGAAGCTTTCTTT	CATSRDGVFTEAFF
TRBV18	14	TRBD1	NA	TRBJ1-1	TGTGCCAGCTCACGAGACAGGGAGGGCACTGAAGCTTTCTTT	CASSRDREGTEAFF
TRBV30	12	NA	NA	TRBJ1-4	TGTGCCTGGAGGAGGGATAATGAAAAACTGTTTTTT	CAWRRDNEKLFF
TRBV2	13	TRBD1	NA	TRBJ1-1	TGTGCCGCAGGGGACAGGGGAGGGTCTGAAGCTTTCTTT	CAAGDRGGSEAFF
TRBV5-1	15	NA	NA	TRBJ2-2	TGCGCCAGCAATTCGGAACTTGGGAACACCGGGGAGCTGTTTTTT	CASNSELGNTGELFF
TRBV10-3	14	TRBD2	NA	TRBJ2-3	TGTGCCATCTCCGGGACTAGCGGGATCGATACGCAGTATTTT	CAISGTSGIDTQYF
TRBV6-2/TRBV6-3	16	TRBD2	NA	TRBJ2-3	TGTGCCAGCAGTTACTCCAGCGGGGGCGGGGCAGATACGCAGTATTTT	CASSYSSGGGADTQYF
TRBV19	14	NA	NA	TRBJ1-3	TGTGCCAGTAGTGTGCGGAACTCTGGAAACACCATATATTTT	CASSVRNSGNTIYF
TRBV19	16	NA	NA	TRBJ2-2	TGTGCCAGTAGTATAGATCGTGGCACCGATGGCGGGGAGCTGTTTTTT	CASSIDRGTDGGELFF
TRBV6-1	12	NA	NA	TRBJ1-2	TGTGCCAGCAGTGAAGCGGAGTATGGCTACACCTTC	CASSEAEYGYTF
TRBV2	13	NA	NA	TRBJ1-1	TGTGCCAGCAGTGACCCCGGGGACACTGAAGCTTTCTTT	CASSDPGDTEAFF
TRBV30	13	NA	NA	TRBJ1-1	TGTGCCTGGAGTAAAGGGGACCGGACCGAAGCTTTCTTT	CAWSKGDRTEAFF
TRBV5-4	15	NA	NA	TRBJ2-7	TGTGCCAGCAGCCTCCGGGCGGGTAGCTCCTACGAGCAGTACTTC	CASSLRAGSSYEQYF
TRBV27	15	TRBD1	NA	TRBJ1-2	TGTGCCAGCAGTCCGCCGGGACAGCCTAACTATGGCTACACCTTC	CASSPPGQPNYGYTF
TRBV5-4	13	NA	NA	TRBJ1-2	TGTGCCAGCAGCGGCAGGGATAACTATGGCTACACCTTC	CASSGRDNYGYTF
TRBV7-2	18	NA	once	TRBJ1-1	TGTGCCAGCAGCTTAGCGCGTCTGGGTGTTTTACAGGACACTGAAGCTTTCTTT	CASSLARLGVLQDTEAFF
TRBV2	15	TRBD2	NA	TRBJ2-1	TGTGCCAGCAGTGGGACTAGCGGGAGAATTGGGGAGCAGTTCTTC	CASSGTSGRIGEQFF
TRBV5-4	14	NA	NA	TRBJ2-7	TGTGCCAGCAGCTTGGCGGCAGGGGCGGAAGAGCAGTACTTC	CASSLAAGAEEQYF
TRBV10-1	14	TRBD1	few	TRBJ1-1	TGCGCCAGCAGTGAGGGGGACAGGGCTACTGAAGCTTTCTTT	CASSEGDRATEAFF
TRBV6-5	13	NA	NA	TRBJ2-1	TGTGCCAGCAGTCCGGTAGGGACAACAGAGCAGTTCTTC	CASSPVGTTEQFF
TRBV27	16	TRBD1	once	TRBJ2-1	TGTGCCAGCAGTTTAAGGGCACAGGGGCTCCACAATGAGCAGTTCTTC	CASSLRAQGLHNEQFF
TRBV6-5	14	TRBD1	NA	TRBJ1-1	TGTGCCAGCAGAGAGACAGGGGGCTTCACTGAAGCTTTCTTT	CASRETGGFTEAFF
TRBV28	13	NA	NA	TRBJ1-1	TGTGCCAGCAGTACTGTCGTGACCGCTGAAGCTTTCTTT	CASSTVVTAEAFF
TRBV7-2	15	NA	NA	TRBJ2-2	TGTGCCAGCAGCTCACGGTCCGTAATCGTCGGGGAGCTGTTTTTT	CASSSRSVIVGELFF
TRBV7-6	15	NA	NA	TRBJ2-6	TGTGCCAGCAGCTCCCGGGACACCGGGGCCAACGTCCTGACTTTC	CASSSRDTGANVLTF
TRBV21-1	15	NA	NA	TRBJ1-1	TGTGCCAGCAGCAAAGTTACAGGCATGAACACTGAAGCTTTCTTT	CASSKVTGMNTEAFF
TRBV4-3	17	TRBD2	once	TRBJ2-1	TGCGCCAGCAGCGTGCGCGAGGGACTAGCGGGGGTAAATGAGCAGTTCTTC	CASSVREGLAGVNEQFF
TRBV3-1/TRBV3-2	17	TRBD1	NA	TRBJ2-1	TGTGCCAGCAGCCTTCTCCTCAGACAGGGACCTGGCGATGAGCAGTTCTTC	CASSLLLRQGPGDEQFF
TRBV19	15	TRBD1	NA	TRBJ1-1	TGTGCCAGTAGTATGAGACAGGGCGATGAAGTAGGGGCTTTCTTT	CASSMRQGDEVGAFF
TRBV18	13	NA	NA	TRBJ2-3	TGTGCCAGCTCACCTCAGGACTTCCATACGCAGTATTTT	CASSPQDFHTQYF
TRBV14	13	NA	NA	TRBJ1-5	TGTGCCAGCAGCCAAGGACTACATCAGCCCCAGCATTTT	CASSQGLHQPQHF
TRBV19	16	NA	NA	TRBJ2-2	TGTGCCAGTAGTATAGCCCTCTTATCTGGCACCGGGGAGCTGTTTTTT	CASSIALLSGTGELFF
TRBV5-1	15	NA	NA	TRBJ1-1	TGCGCCAGCAGCTTAGGGACTACCATGAACACTGAAGCTTTCTTT	CASSLGTTMNTEAFF
TRBV15	14	NA	NA	TRBJ2-7	TGTGCCACCAGCAAGGGTTCCGGGCCCTACGAGCAGTACTTC	CATSKGSGPYEQYF
TRBV7-9	13	NA	NA	TRBJ2-2	TGTGCCAGCAGCTACCAGGGTGCCGGGGAGCTGTTTTTT	CASSYQGAGELFF
TRBV19	12	NA	few	TRBJ2-1	TGTGCCAGTAGTATGGATTACAATGAGCAGTTCTTC	CASSMDYNEQFF
TRBV5-3	14	NA	NA	TRBJ1-2	TGTGCCAGAAGCTTGGTATCAGGCGACTATGGCTACACCTTC	CARSLVSGDYGYTF
TRBV5-4	13	NA	once	TRBJ1-2	TGTGCCAGCAGCTTAACAGGGACCTATGGCTACACCTTC	CASSLTGTYGYTF
TRBV6-2/TRBV6-3	13	NA	few	TRBJ1-2	TGTGCCAGCAGCTGGGGACTGCACTATGGCTACACCTTC	CASSWGLHYGYTF
TRBV5-1	14	TRBD1	NA	TRBJ2-7	TGCGCCAGCAGCACACGGGACAGTTCCTACGAGCAGTACTTC	CASSTRDSSYEQYF
TRBV11-2	15	NA	NA	TRBJ1-1	TGTGCCAGCACTAAACCGGGGAGACGTGACGGTGAAGCTTTCTTT	CASTKPGRRDGEAFF
TRBV6-5	15	TRBD2	NA	TRBJ2-5	TGTGCCAGCAGTTACTCGACTAGCGGGAGAGAGACCCAGTACTTC	CASSYSTSGRETQYF